This T cell receptor beta chain was observed in a study of cytomegalovirus exposure and HLA in healthy donors (TCRdb year 2017). About the investigation overall: An earlier analysis of about 530 of the donors reported roughly 300 Gb of sequence data and 117 million unique TCR beta sequences obtained from 150 million to 200 million T cells. An early release covering just under 650 HLA-typed donors comprised about 300 gigabases of sequencing data and approximately 80 million unique TCR sequences. Of the roughly 400 genotyped donors, more than 75% were placed in the genetic ancestry cluster associated with self-reported Caucasian donors. The study aimed to test whether cataloging public T cell receptors could reveal signatures of past pathogen exposure. The study used immunosequencing to profile the T cell repertoires of about 670 subjects and linked those repertoires to cytomegalovirus serostatus. In addition to the first cohort of 650 to 800 subjects, a separate validation cohort of 100 to 150 different subjects was used. To predict cytomegalovirus infection status, the study brought together high-throughput TCR immunosequencing, statistical association of individual TCRs with disease status, and machine learning. To study patterns of TCR occurrence, a later analysis re-analyzed previously published TCR beta repertoires from 700 or so donors and added high-resolution HLA genotyping. Rather than using new phenotypic data, the later analysis identified candidate immune exposures from TCR beta sequences and from how often those sequences occurred across donors. In an earlier analysis of about 590 of the donors, high-throughput TCR beta sequencing was used to judge whether each TCR beta V gene segment behaved as functional or pseudogenic. Donor age, sex, ethnicity and CMV serostatus were collected together with the repertoire data. Genome-wide SNP genotypes for about 65% of the roughly 700 donors were used in a later genetic analysis, which treated that subset as a discovery cohort. Every repertoire in the discovery cohort had been generated on one and the same sequencing platform. Both class I and class II loci were covered by HLA typing, at four-digit resolution. The number of typed donors differed by locus: roughly 629-640 for A, B, C, DRB1 and DQB1; approximately 520 for DQA1; over 600 for DPA1; and approximately 450 for DPB1. A few DR-DQ haplotypes were treated as single units for association and clustering because of strong linkage in the cohort. Among roughly 400 genotyped donors of the cohort, an average of roughly 240,000 unique TCR beta nucleotide sequences were sequenced per donor, about a sixth of them non-productive.

Libraries were prepared through the immunoSEQ multiplex PCR assay. A mixture of 60 forward primers for TCR Vbeta segments and 13 reverse primers for TCR Jbeta segments was used in the multiplex PCR. A multiplex PCR assay on genomic DNA amplified the CDR3 region of rearranged TCR beta genes. The Illumina HiSeq System was used to sequence the amplified TCR beta libraries as 87-base-pair reads. The paper's data handling went like this. In a later analysis, roughly 80 million unique TCR beta chains were counted across the 500 to 700 repertoires, and roughly 11 million of these chains were shared by at least two donors. Raw reads were error-corrected and collapsed into unique sequences by a nearest-neighbor algorithm in which closely related sequences were merged to remove PCR and sequencing errors. Alignment of CDR3 sequences to IMGT reference sequences was used to assign V, D and J gene segments. Each retained sequence needed at least a six-nucleotide match to both a V gene segment and a J gene segment. Rearrangements were classified as productive when the CDR3 lacked stop codons and remained in frame with V and J, and all other rearrangements were classified as non-productive. CDR3 was defined by IMGT convention, running from the second conserved V-encoded cysteine to the conserved J-encoded phenylalanine. The earlier analysis of about 640 of the donors excluded any sequence lacking an unambiguous match to a single V gene segment. An earlier analysis of some 500 of the donors classified V segments as functional when productive rearrangements were above 56.7% and as segregating when the standard deviation between donors was above 5%. A statistical classification framework was built for diagnosing cytomegalovirus status from the catalog of TCR beta chain sequences. A later analysis assigned V and J genes by comparing TCR nucleotide sequences with IMGT/GENE-DB human TR gene sequences. A later analysis assigned CDR3 sequences and most-parsimonious VDJ recombination scenarios with the TCRdist pipeline. In a later analysis, each TCR beta chain was defined by its CDR3 amino acid sequence together with its V-gene family, and reads lacking a unique V-gene family were excluded. A later analysis removed 592 highly shared, low-generation-probability nucleotide sequences to deal with suspected cross-contamination and a sequencing artifact. A later analysis calculated a clonal expansion index for each public chain from normalized within-repertoire ranks of inferred template counts. In a later analysis, generation probabilities were computed with a VDJ recombination model fitted to out-of-frame rearrangements, and the resulting probabilities were checked against IGoR. Hypergeometric tests were used in a later analysis to score TCR-TCR, TCR-HLA and TCR-CMV co-occurrence, with a repertoire-size bias correction applied to the TCR pairs. A later analysis estimated false discovery rates by permuting HLA or CMV assignments 20 times. In a later analysis, co-occurring TCRs were grouped using DBSCAN, with TCRdist sequence similarity added in when clustering inside HLA-allele-positive subsets. Repertoires with fewer than 30,000 or more than 120,000 public chains were left out of co-occurrence clustering, as were four to six repertoires with anomalous nucleotide sharing. TCRdb holds this immuneACCESS table with in-frame rearrangements only. Some clones are missing; in checked studies, unresolved V genes explain under half, and the rest has no known cause. The V and J calls and clone size were taken over from that table, and D and trimming were inferred from the DNA. This sample lists approximately 100,000 clones; 75% to 85% were detected once. The ten largest clones capture 9.5% to 12% of the sample.

Points on this clone: Which antigen it targets is not known. The record has no base qualities; no much larger clone is one base away.

The cohort consisted of approximately 690 healthy bone marrow donors. Cohort members were all nominally healthy when sampled, although unrecorded immune exposures were likely present. The donor was CMV seropositive and belonged to the group of over 250 seropositive cohort members. Every donor gave a peripheral blood sample, and the peripheral blood mononuclear cells from that sample were used for TCR beta sequencing. Genomic DNA was extracted from the blood cell samples with the Qiagen DNeasy Blood Extraction Kit. As encoded in the germline V gene (reference sequence), CDR1 is PRHDT while CDR2 is FYEKMQ. Taken from cysteine to phenylalanine, the CDR3 has 13 residues. Solely the CDR3 DNA is kept, with 39 bases framed from the first base. V drops 0 bases and J drops 10 bases, leaving 12 bases in between. The paper's findings and limits, for the study overall: In a later analysis, HLA-associated TCR beta chains showed more clonal expansion and lower generation probabilities than non-associated chains that were equally common. Specific HLA alleles were associated with 15,000 to 20,000 TCR beta sequences at a false discovery rate of 0.05 in a later analysis. A further reported finding was that TCR beta sequences accurately predicted the HLA-A and HLA-B alleles for most subjects in the first cohort. Linkage disequilibrium might explain the correlated functional status among segregating V segments, but an unknown experimental factor could not be ruled out. Seventeen rarely observed V segments, including chromosome 9 orphons, were excluded from the earlier analysis of just under 600 of the donors because counts were too low. The study gave a list of over 150 TCR beta chains associated with cytomegalovirus. The authors suggested that the approach could potentially be extended to other disease states and immunological phenotypes. An earlier analysis of some 560 of the donors showed that most TCR beta V segments appeared in productive rearrangements either about 87% or about 30% of the time, which broadly matched IMGT annotations. This cohort had only TCR beta chains sequenced, and the lack of alpha or paired-chain data limited which features could be detected. Cytomegalovirus status was reported to be diagnosed by the classifier with high specificity and sensitivity in both the original and validation cohorts. Compared with the roughly 720-donor mean, donors in an Asian-associated ancestry cluster had fewer N-insertions in productive TCRs, according to a later genetic analysis. The sequencing pipeline was judged likely to have produced a cluster of highly shared sequence variants as a technical artifact. Most TCR sequences were observed very rarely across donors, whereas some public TCRs were present in many individuals. Assigning TCR associations to individual alleles was difficult when HLA alleles, especially DR and DQ, strongly co-occurred. Roughly uniform sequencing depth across donors was assumed in presence/absence analyses, although this assumption may not hold. Three of the identified cytomegalovirus-associated TCR beta chains were confirmed in vitro to be specific for cytomegalovirus antigens. Because HLA typing was missing for some donors at each locus, association tests included only the typed subset. Because the 87-base-pair reads could not distinguish some IMGT-functional V segments, including TRBV6-2 and TRBV6-3, those segments were excluded. According to a later analysis, most CMV-associated TCR beta chains appeared to be HLA-restricted, and the HLA associations seemed to be driven largely by CMV exposure. According to a later analysis, parvovirus B19, influenza, CMV and Epstein-Barr virus appeared linked to several top co-occurrence clusters. V-gene and J-gene trimming of TCR beta chains was associated with a missense DCLRE1C variant in a later genetic analysis, and the association was replicated in an independent cohort. Immune exposure information for the cohort was limited to CMV serostatus. In a later analysis, the rate of TCR association differed among HLA loci, with DRB1 alleles having the most associated TCRs and HLA-C alleles having the fewest.

This TCR was recovered from a young man in good health and CMV-seropositive. Sequencing was carried out using PBMCs. This sequence uses TRBV13 and TRBJ1-1; the D region possibly corresponds to TRBD1 (6 bases align). The sequence in DNA is TGTGCCAGCAGCTTAGGACAGGGCTCGGTAGCTTTCTTT. It is translated as CASSLGQGSVAFF.